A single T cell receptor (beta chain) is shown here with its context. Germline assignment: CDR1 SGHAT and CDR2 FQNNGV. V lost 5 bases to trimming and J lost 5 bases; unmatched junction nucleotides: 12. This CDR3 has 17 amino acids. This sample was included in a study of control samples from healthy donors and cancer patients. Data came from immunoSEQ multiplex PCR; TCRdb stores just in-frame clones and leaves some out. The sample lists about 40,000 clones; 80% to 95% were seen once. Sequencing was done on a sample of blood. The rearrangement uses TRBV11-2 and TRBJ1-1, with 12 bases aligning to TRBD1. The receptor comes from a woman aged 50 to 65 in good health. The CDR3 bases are TGTGCCAGCAGCCAACTCCTGGGACAGGGGGCGAGAACTGAAGCTTTCTTT. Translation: CASSQLLGQGARTEAFF.